This T cell receptor beta chain was sequenced for a study of CD8+ T cells in alopecia areata. Points from the study as a whole: Among patients, TCR sharing was less clear than in mice, a difference possibly due in part to HLA diversity in the patient population.

TCR sequencing used cDNA made by reverse transcription of extracted RNA. Clones were read by immunoSEQ multiplex PCR, and TCRdb kept only the in-frame ones, dropping some. The repertoire holds about 190,000 clones, 60% seen once, with just over 1% in the top ten. Germline V gene sequence: CDR1 MNHEY, CDR2 SVGAGI. V dropped 5 bases and J dropped 9; count of bases not matched to a gene: 4. The length of the CDR3 is 15 residues. Treatment of the sample: oral pan-JAK inhibitor, 5-10 mg twice daily. On this clone itself: The antigen is not known.

Here the sequenced sample was CD4+ T cells sorted from blood, taken at week 24, from a patient treated with tofacitinib. The rearrangement uses TRBV6-5 and TRBJ2-1; 16 positions match TRBD2. The clonotype originates from a human donor with alopecia areata. CDR3 amino acids: CASSPGTSGGAEQFF. CDR3 nucleotide sequence: TGTGCCAGCAGTCCGGGGACTAGCGGGGGGGCTGAGCAGTTCTTC.